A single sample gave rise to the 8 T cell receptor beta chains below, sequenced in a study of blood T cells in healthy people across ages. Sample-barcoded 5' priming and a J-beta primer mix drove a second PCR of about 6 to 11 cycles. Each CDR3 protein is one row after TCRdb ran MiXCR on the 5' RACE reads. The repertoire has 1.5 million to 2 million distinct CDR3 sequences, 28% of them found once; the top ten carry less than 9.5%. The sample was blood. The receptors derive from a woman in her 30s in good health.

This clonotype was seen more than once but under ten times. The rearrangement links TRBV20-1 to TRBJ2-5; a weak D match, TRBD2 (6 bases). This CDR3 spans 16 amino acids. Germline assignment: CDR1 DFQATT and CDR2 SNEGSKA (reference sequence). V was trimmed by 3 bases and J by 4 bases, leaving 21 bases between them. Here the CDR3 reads CSARGSRGLRGETQYF. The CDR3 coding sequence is TGCAGTGCTAGGGGATCGAGGGGACTGCGGGGAGAGACCCAGTACTTC.

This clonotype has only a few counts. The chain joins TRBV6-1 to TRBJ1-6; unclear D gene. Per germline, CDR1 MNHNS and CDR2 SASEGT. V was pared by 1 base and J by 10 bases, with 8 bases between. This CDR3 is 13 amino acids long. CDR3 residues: CASSEGVRSPLHF. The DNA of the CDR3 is TGTGCCAGCAGTGAAGGGGTTCGGTCACCCCTCCACTTT.

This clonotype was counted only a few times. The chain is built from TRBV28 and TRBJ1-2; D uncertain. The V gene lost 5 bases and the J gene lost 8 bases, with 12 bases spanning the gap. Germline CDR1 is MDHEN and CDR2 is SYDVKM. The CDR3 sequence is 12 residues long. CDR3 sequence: CASSRMSQGYTF. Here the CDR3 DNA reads TGTGCCAGCAGTCGGATGAGTCAGGGCTACACCTTC.

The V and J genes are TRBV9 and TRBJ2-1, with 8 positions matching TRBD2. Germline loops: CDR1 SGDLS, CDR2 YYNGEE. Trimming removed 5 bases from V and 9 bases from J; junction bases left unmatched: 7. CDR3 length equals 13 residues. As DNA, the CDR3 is TGTGCCAGCAGTGAGACTAGCGCGGGTGAGCAGTTCTTC. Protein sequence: CASSETSAGEQFF.

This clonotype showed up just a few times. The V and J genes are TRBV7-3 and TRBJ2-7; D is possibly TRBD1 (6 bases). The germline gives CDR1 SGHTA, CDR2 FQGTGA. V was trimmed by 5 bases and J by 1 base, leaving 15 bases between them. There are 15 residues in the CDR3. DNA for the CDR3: TGTGCCAGCAGCCCCGCCCCAGGGGCGTCCTACGAGCAGTACTTC. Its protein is CASSPAPGASYEQYF.

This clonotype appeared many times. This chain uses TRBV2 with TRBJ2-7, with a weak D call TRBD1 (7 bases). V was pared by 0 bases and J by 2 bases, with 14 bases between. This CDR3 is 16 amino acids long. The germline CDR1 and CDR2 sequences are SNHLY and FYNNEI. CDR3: CASSEARQGGTYEQYF. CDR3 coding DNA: TGTGCCAGCAGTGAAGCCAGACAGGGAGGAACCTACGAGCAGTACTTC.

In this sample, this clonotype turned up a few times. The CDR3 nucleotides are TGTGCCAGCAGCCGACAGGGGCGAACCCTTAACTATGGCTACACCTTC. It is translated as CASSRQGRTLNYGYTF. This chain uses TRBV28 with TRBJ1-2, with 8 bases matching TRBD1. The CDR3 is 16 residues long. The V gene's germline CDR1 is MDHEN and CDR2 SYDVKM. The ends lost 6 bases at V and 1 base at J; junction bases unmatched: 10.

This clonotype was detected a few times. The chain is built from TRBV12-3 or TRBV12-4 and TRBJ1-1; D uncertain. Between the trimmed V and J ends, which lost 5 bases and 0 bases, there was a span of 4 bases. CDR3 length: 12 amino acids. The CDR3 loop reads CASSAMNTEAFF. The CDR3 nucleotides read TGTGCCAGCAGTGCCATGAACACTGAAGCTTTCTTT.